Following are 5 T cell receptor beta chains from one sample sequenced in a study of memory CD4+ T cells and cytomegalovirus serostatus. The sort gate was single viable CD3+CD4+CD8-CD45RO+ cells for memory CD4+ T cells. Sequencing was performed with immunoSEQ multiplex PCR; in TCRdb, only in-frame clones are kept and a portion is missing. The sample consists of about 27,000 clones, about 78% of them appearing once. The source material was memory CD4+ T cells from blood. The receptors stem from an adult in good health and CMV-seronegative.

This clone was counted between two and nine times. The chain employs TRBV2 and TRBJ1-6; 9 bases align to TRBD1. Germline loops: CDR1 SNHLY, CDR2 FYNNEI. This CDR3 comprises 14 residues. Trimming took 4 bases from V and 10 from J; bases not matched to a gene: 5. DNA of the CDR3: TGTGCCAGCAGTGTTCGGACAGGGGAATCACCCCTCCACTTT. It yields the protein CASSVRTGESPLHF.

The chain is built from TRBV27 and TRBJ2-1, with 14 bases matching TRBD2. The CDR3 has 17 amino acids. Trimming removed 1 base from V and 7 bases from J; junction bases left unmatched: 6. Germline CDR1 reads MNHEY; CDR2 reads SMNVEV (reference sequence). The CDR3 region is CASSLFGTSGSRNEQFF. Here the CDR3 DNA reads TGTGCCAGCAGTTTATTTGGGACTAGCGGGAGTAGGAATGAGCAGTTCTTC.

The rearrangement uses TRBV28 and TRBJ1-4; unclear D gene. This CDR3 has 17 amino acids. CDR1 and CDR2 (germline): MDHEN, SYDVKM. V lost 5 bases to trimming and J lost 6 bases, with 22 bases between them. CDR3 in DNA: TGTGCCAGCAGTCCTATCCTATCCTACTGGAGGGATGAAAAACTGTTTTTT. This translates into CASSPILSYWRDEKLFF. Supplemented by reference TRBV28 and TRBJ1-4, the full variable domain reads DVKVTQSSRYLVKRTGEKVFLECVQDMDHENMFWYRQDPGLGLRLIYFSYDVKMKEKGDIPEGYSVSREKKERFSLILESASTNQTSMYLCASSPILSYWRDEKLFFGSGTQLSVL.

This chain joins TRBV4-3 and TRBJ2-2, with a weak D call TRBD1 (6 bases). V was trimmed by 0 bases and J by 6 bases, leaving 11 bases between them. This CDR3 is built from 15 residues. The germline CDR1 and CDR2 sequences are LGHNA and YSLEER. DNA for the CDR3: TGCGCCAGCAGCCAAGATCGTCAGGGGTCCGGGGAGCTGTTTTTT. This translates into CASSQDRQGSGELFF.

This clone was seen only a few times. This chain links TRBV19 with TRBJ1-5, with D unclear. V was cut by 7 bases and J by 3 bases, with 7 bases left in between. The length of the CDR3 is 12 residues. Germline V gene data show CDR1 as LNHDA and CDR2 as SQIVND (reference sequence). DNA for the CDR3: TGTGCCAGTACATCCGTCAATCAGCCCCAGCATTTT. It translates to CASTSVNQPQHF.